This TCR beta chain was recorded in a study of blood T cell repertoires in COVID-19 (dated by TCRdb to about 2020). Background for the entire study: Collaborator samples came from the United States, Italy and Spain and covered acute and convalescent phases of COVID-19. The repertoires were released in a freely available public database intended as a resource for research on the immune response to SARS-CoV-2. Where available, HLA class I and class II types were obtained from metadata supplied by the sample provider rather than from assay-based typing. The prospective study material was composed of cDNA or gDNA derived from T cells, B-cell-depleted T cells, or PBMCs. A de-identified subject ID, COVID-19 status, age in years and sex were almost always included in the sample metadata. The dataset comprised deeply sampled blood TCRbeta repertoires from subjects exposed to, actively infected with, or recovered from COVID-19. Samples were obtained from the ongoing ImmuneRACE study (first 160 participants) and from some 1,200 subjects provided by 6 global collaborators. Beyond this particular receptor, the publication reports: The amount of clinical and demographic metadata varied by source and participant and was provided uncurated.

Trimming removed 3 bases from V and 1 base from J, leaving 10 bases between the germline ends. Based on the germline V gene (reference sequence), the CDR1 and CDR2 sequences are LNHDA and SQIVND. The CDR3 goes from the cysteine to the phenylalanine over 15 residues. Only CDR3 DNA is held: 45 bases, read in frame from base 1. Each collaborating institution followed its own protocols to collect whole blood in K2EDTA tubes. For TCRbeta analysis, collaborators shipped samples as frozen whole blood, isolated PBMCs, or DNA extracted from either of those sample types. TCRbeta CDR3 regions were amplified from genomic DNA using the immunoSEQ Assay, a bias-controlled multiplex PCR. Per the source publication's procedure: Within the assay, amplification of reference gene primers was used to estimate how many nucleated cells each sample contained. To quantify the absolute abundance of each unique TCRbeta CDR3 rearrangement, sequence reads were collapsed and filtered. Productive Simpson clonality was computed per sample as the square root of Simpson's diversity index over productive rearrangements. The clones in this table, taken by TCRdb from immuneACCESS, are in-frame only. Not every clone is retained; where verified, under half of the shortfall comes from an unresolved V gene, and the cause of the rest is unknown. The DNA was the basis for D and trimming; V, J and clone size are from that table. The sample contains 90,000 to 140,000 clones, 81% of them found a single time. The ten most abundant clones make up approximately 40% of the sample.

On this clone: What this receptor recognizes is not known. Base qualities are not at hand, and no much larger clone is one base apart.

This TCR was sampled from a man at least 80 years old with acute or convalescent COVID-19. In this chain, TRBV19 is recombined with TRBJ2-4; TRBD1 might be the D gene, on 6 matching bases. The sequencing sample was made of peripheral blood. The CDR3 protein sequence reads: CASSILGAAKNIQYF. The DNA reads as follows: TGTGCCAGTAGTATCTTGGGGGCGGCCAAAAACATTCAGTACTTC.